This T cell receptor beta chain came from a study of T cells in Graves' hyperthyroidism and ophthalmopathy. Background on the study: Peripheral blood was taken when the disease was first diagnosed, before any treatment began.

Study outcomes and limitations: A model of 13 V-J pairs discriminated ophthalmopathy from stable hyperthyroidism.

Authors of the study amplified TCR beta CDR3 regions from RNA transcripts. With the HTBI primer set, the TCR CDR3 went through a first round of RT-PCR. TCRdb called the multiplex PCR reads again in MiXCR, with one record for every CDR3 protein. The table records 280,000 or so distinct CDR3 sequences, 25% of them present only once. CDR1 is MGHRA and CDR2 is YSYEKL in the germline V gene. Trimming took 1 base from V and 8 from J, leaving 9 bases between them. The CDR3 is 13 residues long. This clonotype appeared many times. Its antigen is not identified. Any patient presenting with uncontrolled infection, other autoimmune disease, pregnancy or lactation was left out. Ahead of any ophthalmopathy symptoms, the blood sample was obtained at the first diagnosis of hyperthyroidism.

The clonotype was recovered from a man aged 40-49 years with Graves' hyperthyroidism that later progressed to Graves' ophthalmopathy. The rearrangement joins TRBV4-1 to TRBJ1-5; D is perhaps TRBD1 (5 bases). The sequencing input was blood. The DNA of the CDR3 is TGCGCCAGCAGCCAAGTCCTGGGGGAGCCCCAGCATTTT. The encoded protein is CASSQVLGEPQHF.